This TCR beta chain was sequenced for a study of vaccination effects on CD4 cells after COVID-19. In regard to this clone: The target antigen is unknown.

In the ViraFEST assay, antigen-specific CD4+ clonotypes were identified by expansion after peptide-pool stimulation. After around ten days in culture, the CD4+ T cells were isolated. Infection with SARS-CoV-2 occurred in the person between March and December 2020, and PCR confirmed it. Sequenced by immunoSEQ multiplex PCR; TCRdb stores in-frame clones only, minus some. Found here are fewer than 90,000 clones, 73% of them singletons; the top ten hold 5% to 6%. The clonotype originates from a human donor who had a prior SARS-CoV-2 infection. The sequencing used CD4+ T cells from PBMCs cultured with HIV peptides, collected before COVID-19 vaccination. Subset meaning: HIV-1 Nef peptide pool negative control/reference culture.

The CDR3 loop is CASLGRINTGELFF. CDR3 nucleotides: TGTGCCAGCCTGGGCAGAATAAACACCGGGGAGCTGTTTTTT. The chain carries TRBV6-6 and TRBJ2-2; no clear D. The CDR3 runs 14 residues. The V end lost 8 bases, the J end lost 2 bases, and 12 bases lay between the germline ends. The germline V gene has CDR1 MNHNY and CDR2 SVGAGI (reference sequence).